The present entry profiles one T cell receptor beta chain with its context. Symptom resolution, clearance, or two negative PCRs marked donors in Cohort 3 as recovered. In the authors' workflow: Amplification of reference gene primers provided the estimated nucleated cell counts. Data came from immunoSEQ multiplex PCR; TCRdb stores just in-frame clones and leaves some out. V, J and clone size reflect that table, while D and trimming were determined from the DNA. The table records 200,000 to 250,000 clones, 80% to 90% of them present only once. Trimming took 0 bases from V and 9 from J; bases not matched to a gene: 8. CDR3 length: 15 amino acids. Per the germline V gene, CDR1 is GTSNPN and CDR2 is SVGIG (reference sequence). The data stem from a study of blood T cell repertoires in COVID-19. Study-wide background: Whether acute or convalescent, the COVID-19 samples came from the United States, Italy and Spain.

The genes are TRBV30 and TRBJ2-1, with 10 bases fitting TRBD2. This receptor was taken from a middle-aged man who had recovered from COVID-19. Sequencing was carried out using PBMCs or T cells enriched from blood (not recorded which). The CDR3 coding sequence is TGTGCCTGGAGTGTTGGGCTAGCGGGAGTAACTGAGCAGTTCTTC. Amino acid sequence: CAWSVGLAGVTEQFF.